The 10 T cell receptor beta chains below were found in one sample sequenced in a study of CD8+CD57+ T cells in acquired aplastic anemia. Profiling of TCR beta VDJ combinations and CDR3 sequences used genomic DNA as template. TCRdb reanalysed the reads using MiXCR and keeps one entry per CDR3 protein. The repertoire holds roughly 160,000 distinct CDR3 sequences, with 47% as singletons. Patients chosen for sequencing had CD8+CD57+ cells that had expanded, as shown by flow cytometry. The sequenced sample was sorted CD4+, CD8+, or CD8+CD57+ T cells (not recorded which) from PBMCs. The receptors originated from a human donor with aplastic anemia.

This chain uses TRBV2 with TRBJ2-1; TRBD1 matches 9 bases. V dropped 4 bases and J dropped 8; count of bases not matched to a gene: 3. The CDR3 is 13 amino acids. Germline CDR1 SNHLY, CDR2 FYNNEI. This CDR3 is CASSGDRVYEQFF. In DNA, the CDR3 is TGTGCCAGCAGTGGGGACAGGGTGTATGAGCAGTTCTTC.

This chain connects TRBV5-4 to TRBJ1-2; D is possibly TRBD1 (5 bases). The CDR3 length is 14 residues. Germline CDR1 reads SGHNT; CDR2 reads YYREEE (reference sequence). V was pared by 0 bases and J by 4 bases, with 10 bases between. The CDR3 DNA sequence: TGTGCCAGCAGCTTGGAAGGAGGGGTCTATGGCTACACCTTC. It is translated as CASSLEGGVYGYTF.

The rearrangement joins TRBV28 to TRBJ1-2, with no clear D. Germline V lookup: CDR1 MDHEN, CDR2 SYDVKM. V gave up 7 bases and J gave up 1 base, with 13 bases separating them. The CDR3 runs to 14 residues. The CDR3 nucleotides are TGTGCCAGCACTCCACTCGGAGATAACTATGGCTACACCTTC. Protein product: CASTPLGDNYGYTF.

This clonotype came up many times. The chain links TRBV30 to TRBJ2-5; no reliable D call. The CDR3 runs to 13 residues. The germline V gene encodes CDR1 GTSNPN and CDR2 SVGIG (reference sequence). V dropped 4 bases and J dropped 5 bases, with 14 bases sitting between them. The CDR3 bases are TGTGCCTGGAATCCTCTGACGGAGGAGACCCAGTACTTC. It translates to CAWNPLTEETQYF.

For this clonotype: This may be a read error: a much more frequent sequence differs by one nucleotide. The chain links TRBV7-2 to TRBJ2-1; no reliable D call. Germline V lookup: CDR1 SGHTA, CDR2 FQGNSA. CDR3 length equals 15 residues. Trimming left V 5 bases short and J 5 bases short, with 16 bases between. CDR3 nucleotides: TGTGCCAGCAGCCCTTATCCCCGCGGAAACAATGAGCAGTTCTTC. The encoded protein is CASSPYPRGNNEQFF.

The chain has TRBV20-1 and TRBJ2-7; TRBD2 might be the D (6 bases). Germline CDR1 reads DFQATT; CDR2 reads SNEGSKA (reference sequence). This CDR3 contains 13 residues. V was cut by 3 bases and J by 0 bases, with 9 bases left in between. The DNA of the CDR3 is TGCAGTGCTAGCGGGAGCAGCTCCTACGAGCAGTACTTC. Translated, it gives CSASGSSSYEQYF.

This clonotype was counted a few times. Here the CDR3 reads CASSLAGGLGEQFF. CDR3 nucleotides: TGTGCCAGCAGTTTAGCGGGGGGGTTGGGTGAGCAGTTCTTC. The chain links TRBV25-1 to TRBJ2-1; 11 bases match TRBD2. The V and J ends lost 5 bases and 9 bases, in that order; junction bases with no gene match: 6. The CDR3 covers 14 residues. Germline assignment: CDR1 MGHDK and CDR2 SYGVNS.

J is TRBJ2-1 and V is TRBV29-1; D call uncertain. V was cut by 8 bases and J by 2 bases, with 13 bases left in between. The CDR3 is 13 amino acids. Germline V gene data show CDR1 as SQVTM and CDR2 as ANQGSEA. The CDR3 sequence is CSLDLATYNEQFF. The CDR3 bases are TGCAGCTTAGACTTGGCGACCTACAATGAGCAGTTCTTC.

The chain's CDR3 is CASTGTGELFF. The DNA of the CDR3 is TGTGCCAGCACGGGGACCGGGGAGCTGTTTTTT. The chain combines TRBV12-3 or TRBV12-4 with TRBJ2-2; D is perhaps TRBD2 (5 bases). The V and J ends lost 7 bases and 5 bases respectively, with 5 bases between them. The CDR3 is 11 amino acids.

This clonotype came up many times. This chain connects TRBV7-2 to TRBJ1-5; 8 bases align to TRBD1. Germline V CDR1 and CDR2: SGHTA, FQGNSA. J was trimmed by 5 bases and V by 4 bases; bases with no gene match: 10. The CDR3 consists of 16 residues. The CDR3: CASSSRRVRGHQPQHF. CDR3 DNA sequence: TGTGCCAGCAGCTCACGGAGGGTCAGGGGGCATCAGCCCCAGCATTTT. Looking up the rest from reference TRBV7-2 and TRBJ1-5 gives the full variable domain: GAGVSQSPSNKVTEKGKDVELRCDPISGHTALYWYRQSLGQGLEFLIYFQGNSAPDKSGLPSDRFSAERTGGSVSTLTIQRTQQEDSAVYLCASSSRRVRGHQPQHFGDGTRLSIL.